The next 16 T cell receptor beta chains were all read from a single sample in a study of regulatory T cells in long-lasting Graves disease. Documented time point: persistent/refractory GD, antithyroid drugs over 5 years with positive TRAb. PBMC RNA was the source of the TCR library. Arm-PCR of CDR3 regions and iRepertoire HTBI primers were used to build TCR beta libraries. MiXCR, applied by TCRdb to the multiplex PCR reads, yields one record per CDR3 protein. The table includes about 470,000 distinct CDR3 sequences, roughly 20% detected once. The sequenced sample was peripheral blood mononuclear cells (PBMCs), obtained when the disease was refractory, from a patient treated with antithyroid drugs. Receptors originate from a female donor with Graves disease.

The gene calls are TRBV6-5 and TRBJ1-4, with 8 bases that match TRBD1. The length of the CDR3 is 16 residues. V trimming: 3 bases; J trimming: 7 bases; junction bases outside the gene matches: 10. Germline loops: CDR1 MNHEY, CDR2 SVGAGI. CDR3: CASSYIRGRGGEKLFF. CDR3 nucleotides: TGTGCCAGCAGTTATATCAGGGGGCGTGGGGGTGAAAAACTGTTTTTT.

This clonotype was detected ten times or more. V and J are TRBV11-1 and TRBJ1-2; 9 positions match TRBD1. CDR1 is SGHAT, CDR2 FQDESV, per germline (reference sequence). Germline trimming cut 5 bases from V and 3 bases from J; bases unmatched to any gene: 13. CDR3 size: 17 residues. The CDR3 DNA reads TGTGCCAGCAGCCGCCTGGACAGGGGCCTGTCTTACTATGGCTACACCTTC. It yields the protein CASSRLDRGLSYYGYTF.

This clonotype was found a few times. The V gene is TRBV27, the J gene TRBJ1-2; D might be TRBD1 (5 bases). V was pared by 0 bases and J by 7 bases, with 9 bases between. Germline CDR1 and CDR2: MNHEY and SMNVEV (reference sequence). The CDR3 is made up of 13 amino acids. CDR3 residues: CASSLSRGSGYTF. The CDR3 nucleotides are TGTGCCAGCAGTTTATCAAGGGGATCTGGCTACACCTTC.

The V gene is TRBV19, the J gene TRBJ1-1; D is possibly TRBD1 (5 bases). V lost 9 bases, J lost 5 bases, and 16 bases lay in between. The CDR3 has 13 residues. From germline, CDR1 is LNHDA and CDR2 SQIVND (reference sequence). The CDR3 loop is CASAPDRSTEAFF. The CDR3 DNA is TGTGCCAGCGCTCCCGACAGAAGTACTGAAGCTTTCTTT.

In its sample, this clonotype was seen many times. V and J are TRBV28 and TRBJ1-1, with 11 positions matching TRBD1. V lost 3 bases to trimming and J lost 7 bases; unmatched junction nucleotides: 7. The V gene's germline CDR1 is MDHEN and CDR2 SYDVKM. The CDR3 sequence is 15 residues long. The CDR3 DNA is TGTGCCAGCAGTTTGCCCCGGACAGGGGGCTATGAAGCTTTCTTT. It specifies CASSLPRTGGYEAFF.

This clonotype was detected only a few times. CDR3 region: CASSLASGLYQETQYF. DNA for the CDR3: TGTGCCAGCAGCTTAGCCTCGGGTTTGTACCAAGAGACCCAGTACTTC. The V call is TRBV11-2, the J call TRBJ2-5; D is unclear. This CDR3 region has 16 residues. Trimming shortened V by 1 base and J by 0 bases, and 12 bases separated the two germline ends. CDR1 is SGHAT and CDR2 is FQNNGV in the germline V gene. Variable domain in full (rest from reference TRBV11-2 and TRBJ2-5): EAGVAQSPRYKIIEKRQSVAFWCNPISGHATLYWYQQILGQGPKLLIQFQNNGVVDDSQLPKDRFSAERLKGVDSTLKIQPAKLEDSAVYLCASSLASGLYQETQYFGPGTRLLVL.

This clonotype appeared a few times. V gene TRBV7-2 combines with J gene TRBJ2-5, with 7 bases that match TRBD1. The CDR3 runs to 14 residues. The trim removed 4 bases at V and 5 bases at J, leaving 7 bases unmatched. Germline-derived CDR1 and CDR2 are SGHTA and FQGNSA. CDR3 in DNA: TGTGCCAGCAGCTACACAGGGGTCTGGGAGACCCAGTACTTC. It translates to CASSYTGVWETQYF.

This clonotype has a handful of counts. This chain uses TRBV27 with TRBJ2-7, with 11 bases aligning to TRBD2. From germline, CDR1 is MNHEY and CDR2 SMNVEV (reference sequence). The CDR3 loop spans 15 amino acids. The trim removed 2 bases at V and 6 bases at J, leaving 6 bases unmatched. In DNA form, the CDR3 reads TGTGCCAGCAGTTTAATACTAGCGGGAGTTGGCGAGCAGTACTTC. Encoded protein: CASSLILAGVGEQYF.

The V and J genes are TRBV7-9 and TRBJ1-1; D may be TRBD1 (5 bases). The germline V gene has CDR1 SEHNR and CDR2 FQNEAQ (reference sequence). The length of the CDR3 is 15 residues. V lost 1 base and J lost 4, with 13 bases in between. CDR3 DNA sequence: TGTGCCAGCAGCTTAGGTCGGGGACGGCTCACTGAAGCTTTCTTT. Amino acid sequence: CASSLGRGRLTEAFF.

This clonotype was detected many times. This rearrangement joins TRBV7-9 to TRBJ1-4, with 7 bases lining up with TRBD1. The germline gives CDR1 SEHNR, CDR2 FQNEAQ (reference sequence). The V and J ends lost 4 bases and 0 bases, in that order; junction bases with no gene match: 2. This CDR3 has 15 amino acids. CDR3 nucleotide sequence: TGTGCCAGCAGCTGGGACAGCGCAACTAATGAAAAACTGTTTTTT. It codes for CASSWDSATNEKLFF.

This clonotype appeared many times. This chain joins TRBV10-3 and TRBJ1-2; D is ambiguous. The germline V gene encodes CDR1 ENHRY and CDR2 SYGVKD. The CDR3 length is 13 residues. The germline V and J ends were trimmed by 5 bases and 7 bases, with 14 bases remaining between them. The DNA for the CDR3 is TGTGCCATCAGTTCAACCGAACTCTCTGGCTACACCTTC. The encoded protein is CAISSTELSGYTF.

The sample holds a few counts of this clonotype. CDR3 sequence: CSARDLKRNSYNSPLHF. The CDR3, as DNA: TGCAGTGCTAGAGATCTAAAGCGAAACTCCTATAATTCACCCCTCCACTTT. V usage is TRBV20-1 and J usage is TRBJ1-6; D gene uncertain. With 0 bases removed from V and 0 bases from J, the gap between germline ends came to 12 bases. This CDR3 spans 17 amino acids. Germline CDR1 reads DFQATT; CDR2 reads SNEGSKA (reference sequence).

Details on this clonotype: At one end, the junction sequence differs from germline, possibly due to a read error. The rearrangement joins TRBV7-7 to TRBJ2-1; TRBD1 aligns across 7 bases. The germline V gene encodes CDR1 SSHAT and CDR2 FNYEAQ (reference sequence). The CDR3 totals 17 residues. CDR3 nucleotides: TGTGCTAGCAGCTTAGGCAGGGGGAAAGGATCCTACAATGAGCAGTTCTTC. This sequence encodes CASSLGRGKGSYNEQFF.

V gene TRBV14 combines with J gene TRBJ1-6; D uncertain. This CDR3 has 15 amino acids. Trimming stripped 3 bases from V and 7 bases from J, with 13 bases between. Per the germline V gene, CDR1 is SGHDN and CDR2 is FVKESK. CDR3 in DNA: TGTGCCAGCAGCCAGTCTTTAGGCGCCAATTCACCCCTCCACTTT. It translates to CASSQSLGANSPLHF.

CDR3 bases: TGTGCCAGCAGTTTATCGCGTCTCGACAGGGGGCTTGGGGAGACCCAGTACTTC. Its protein is CASSLSRLDRGLGETQYF. The V and J genes are TRBV27 and TRBJ2-5; TRBD1 matches 10 bases. The germline V gene has CDR1 MNHEY and CDR2 SMNVEV (reference sequence). The CDR3 runs to 18 residues. The junction had 12 bases not matched to a gene; V was cut back by 0 bases and J by 5 bases.

In its sample, this clonotype was seen many times. The chain employs TRBV7-9 and TRBJ2-7; 9 nucleotides match TRBD1. The CDR3 is made up of 15 amino acids. The junction had 9 bases not matched to a gene; V was cut back by 4 bases and J by 5 bases. Germline-derived CDR1 and CDR2 are SEHNR and FQNEAQ (reference sequence). Here the CDR3 reads CASSSGTGFGNEQYF. CDR3 nucleotides: TGTGCCAGCAGCTCCGGGACAGGGTTTGGTAACGAGCAGTACTTC.